This paragraph reports one TCR beta chain. Its antigen is undetermined. This sample stems from a study of T cell responses to AZD1222 COVID-19 vaccine. Profiling relied on immunoSEQ multiplex PCR, and the TCRdb table lists in-frame clones only, not all of them. The repertoire holds roughly 100,000 clones, with around 91% as singletons. From germline, CDR1 is SGDLS and CDR2 YYNGEE. This CDR3 is built from 14 residues. The V end was cut by 3 bases, the J end by 6 bases, with 13 bases between. Study-level findings and limits: At 160-218 and 743-854, vaccine-associated CD4 TCRs were dominant, and they spanned spike. Possibly, clonal diversity was underestimated; donors were largely white British and included more females.

The source of this sequence is an adult in good health. The specimen comprised peripheral blood, sampled on day 0 of AZD1222 vaccination. The chain uses TRBV9 and TRBJ2-1, with D possibly matching TRBD2 (6 bases). In DNA, the CDR3 is TGTGCCAGCAGCGAGACCCCTAGCGCCAATGAGCAGTTCTTC. Translated: CASSETPSANEQFF. The full variable domain, completed using reference TRBV9 and TRBJ2-1, is DSGVTQTPKHLITATGQRVTLRCSPRSGDLSVYWYQQSLDQGLQFLIQYYNGEERAKGNILERFSAQQFPDLHSELNLSSLELGDSALYFCASSETPSANEQFFGPGTRLTVL.